The clone carrying this T cell receptor beta chain was detected only once. The antigen is undetermined. This sample was taken from a study of shared clonotypes between healthy human individuals. Study observations and caveats: Naive CD4 clonotypes were shared across a handful of donors at about 5%.

CD8 cells classed as naive were CD45RO-negative and positively selected for CCR7, excluding terminally differentiated effector memory CD45RA+ cells. V lost 5 bases to trimming and J lost 7 bases, with 8 bases between them. The germline gives CDR1 SGHAT, CDR2 FQNNGV. This CDR3 has 11 residues. The authors ran the assay at deep level. TCRdb keeps only in-frame clones here, not all; method: immunoSEQ multiplex PCR. Among 1.5 million to 2.5 million clones listed, roughly 94% were seen once. This chain uses TRBV11-2 with TRBJ2-5; no firm D call. The receptor was isolated from a man aged 18 to 29 in good health. The source material was naive CD8+ T cells sorted from blood. CDR3 loop: CASSPDGTQYF. CDR3 DNA sequence: TGTGCCAGCAGCCCTGATGGGACCCAGTACTTC.